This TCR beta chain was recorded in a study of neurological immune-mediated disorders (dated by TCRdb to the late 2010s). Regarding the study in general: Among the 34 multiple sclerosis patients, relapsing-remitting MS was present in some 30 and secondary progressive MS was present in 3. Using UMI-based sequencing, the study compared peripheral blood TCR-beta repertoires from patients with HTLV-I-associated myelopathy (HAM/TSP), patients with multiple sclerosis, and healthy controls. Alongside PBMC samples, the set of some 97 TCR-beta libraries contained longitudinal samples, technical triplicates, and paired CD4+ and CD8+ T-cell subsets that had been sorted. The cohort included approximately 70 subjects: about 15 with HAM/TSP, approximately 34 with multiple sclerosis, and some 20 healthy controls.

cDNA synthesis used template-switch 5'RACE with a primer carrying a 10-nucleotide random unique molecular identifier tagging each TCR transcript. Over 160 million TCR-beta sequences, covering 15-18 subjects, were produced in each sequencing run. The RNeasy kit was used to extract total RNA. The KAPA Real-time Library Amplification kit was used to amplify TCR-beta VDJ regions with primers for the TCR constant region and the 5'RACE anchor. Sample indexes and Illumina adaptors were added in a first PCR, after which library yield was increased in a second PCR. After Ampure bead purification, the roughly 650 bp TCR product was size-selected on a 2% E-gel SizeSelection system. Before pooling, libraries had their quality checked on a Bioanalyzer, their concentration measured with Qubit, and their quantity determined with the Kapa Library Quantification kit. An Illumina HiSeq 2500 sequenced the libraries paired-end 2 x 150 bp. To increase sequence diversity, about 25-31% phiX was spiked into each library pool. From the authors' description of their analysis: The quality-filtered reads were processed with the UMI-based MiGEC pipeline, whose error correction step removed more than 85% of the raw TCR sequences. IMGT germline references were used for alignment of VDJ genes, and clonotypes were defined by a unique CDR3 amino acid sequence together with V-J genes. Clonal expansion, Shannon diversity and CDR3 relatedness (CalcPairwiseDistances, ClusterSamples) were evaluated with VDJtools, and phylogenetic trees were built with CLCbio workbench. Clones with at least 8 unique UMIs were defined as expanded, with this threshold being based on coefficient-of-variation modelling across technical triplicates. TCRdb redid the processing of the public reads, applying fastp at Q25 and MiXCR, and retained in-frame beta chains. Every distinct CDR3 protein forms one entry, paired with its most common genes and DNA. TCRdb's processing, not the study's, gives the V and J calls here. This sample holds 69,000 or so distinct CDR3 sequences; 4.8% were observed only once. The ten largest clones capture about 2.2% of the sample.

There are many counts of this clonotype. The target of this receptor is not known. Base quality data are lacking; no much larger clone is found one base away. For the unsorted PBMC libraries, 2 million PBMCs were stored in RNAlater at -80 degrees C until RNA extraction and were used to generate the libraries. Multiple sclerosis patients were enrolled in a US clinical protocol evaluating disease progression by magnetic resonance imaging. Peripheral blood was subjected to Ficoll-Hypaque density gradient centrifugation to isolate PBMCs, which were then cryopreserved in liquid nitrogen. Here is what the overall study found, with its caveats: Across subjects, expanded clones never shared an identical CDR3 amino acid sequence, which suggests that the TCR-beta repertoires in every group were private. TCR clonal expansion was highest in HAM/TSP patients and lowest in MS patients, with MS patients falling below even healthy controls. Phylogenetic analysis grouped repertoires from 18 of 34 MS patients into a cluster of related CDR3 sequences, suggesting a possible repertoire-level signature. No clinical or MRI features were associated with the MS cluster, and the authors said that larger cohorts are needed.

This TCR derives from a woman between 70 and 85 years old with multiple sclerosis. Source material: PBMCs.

The nucleotide sequence is given as TGCGCCAGCAGCCAAGAAATTTTGGGGGGCGAACGAAAACTGTTTTTT. The resulting protein is CASSQEILGGERKLFF. In this chain, TRBV4-1 is recombined with TRBJ1-4; the D gene is perhaps TRBD1, on 6 matching bases. From a lookup of the germline V gene, CDR1 and CDR2 are MGHRA and YSYEKL. From cysteine to phenylalanine, the CDR3 is 16 amino acids long. The CDR3 DNA has 48 bases and is translated from base 1. V loses 0 bases of germline sequence and J loses 10 bases, and the interval between the two ends is 18 bases.